This T cell receptor beta chain was identified in a study of cytomegalovirus exposure and HLA in healthy donors. Study-level findings and limits: Only CMV serostatus was available as immune exposure information. When a later analysis compared HLA-associated TCR beta chains with equally common others, the HLA-associated chains turned out to be more clonally expanded and to have lower generation probabilities. Of the V segments, some could not be distinguished, including TRBV6-2 and TRBV6-3, and were excluded.

The PCR contained 60 Vbeta and 13 Jbeta primers. Assay: immunoSEQ multiplex PCR; the TCRdb copy retains only in-frame clones and omits some. The repertoire holds 150,000 to 200,000 clones, with approximately 73% as singletons. The V and J ends lost 5 bases and 1 base, in that order; junction bases with no gene match: 6. Per germline, CDR1 MDHEN and CDR2 SYDVKM. The CDR3 consists of 15 residues. All the people who gave samples were healthy bone marrow donors. Worth noting for this clone: Antigen unknown.

The chain links TRBV28 to TRBJ1-2; 8 bases are a match to TRBD1. This receptor was obtained from a man younger than 45 in good health and CMV-seropositive. Input material: PBMCs. In DNA, the CDR3 is TGTGCCAGCAGTCCCTGGACAGGGAGTAACTATGGCTACACCTTC. This codes for CASSPWTGSNYGYTF.